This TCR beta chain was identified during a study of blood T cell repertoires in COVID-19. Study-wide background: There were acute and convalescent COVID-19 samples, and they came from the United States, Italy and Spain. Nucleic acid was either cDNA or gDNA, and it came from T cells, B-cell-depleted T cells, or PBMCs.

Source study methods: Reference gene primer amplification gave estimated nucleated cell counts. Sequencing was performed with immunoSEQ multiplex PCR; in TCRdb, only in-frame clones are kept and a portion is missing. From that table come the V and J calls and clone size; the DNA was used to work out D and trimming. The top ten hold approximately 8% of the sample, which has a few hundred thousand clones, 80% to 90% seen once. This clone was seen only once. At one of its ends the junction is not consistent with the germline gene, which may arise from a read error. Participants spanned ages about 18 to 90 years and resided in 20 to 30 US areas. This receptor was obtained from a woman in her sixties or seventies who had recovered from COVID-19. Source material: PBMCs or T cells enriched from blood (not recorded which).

CDR3 region: CPSSRLGTVNYGYTF. CDR3 sequence (DNA): TGCCCCAGCAGCCGACTAGGGACGGTGAACTATGGCTACACCTTC. The chain recombines TRBV4-1 with TRBJ1-2; maybe TRBD1 (5 bases). The CDR3 consists of 15 residues. Per the germline V gene, CDR1 is MGHRA and CDR2 is YSYEKL.